These 22 T cell receptor beta chains were all obtained from the same sample, sequenced in a study of blood T cell repertoires in COVID-19. Clones were sequenced by immunoSEQ multiplex PCR, and TCRdb holds only the in-frame ones, with some missing. The profile shows roughly 92,000 clones, roughly 83% of them singletons. Sequencing used peripheral blood. These receptors were obtained from a woman of 80 years or more with active or convalescent COVID-19.

The chain has TRBV7-2 and TRBJ2-7, with 8 bases lining up with TRBD1. V gave up 3 bases and J gave up 4 bases; unmatched junction bases: 5. Germline CDR1 SGHTA, CDR2 FQGNSA. The CDR3 has 14 residues. In nucleotides, the CDR3 is TGTGCCAGCAGCTTCCAGGGGGCTGTTTACGAGCAGTACTTC. Translation: CASSFQGAVYEQYF.

The V and J genes are TRBV7-2 and TRBJ2-1; possibly TRBD2 for D (5 bases). The CDR3 extends over 14 amino acids. The V end lost 3 bases, the J end lost 11 bases, and 17 bases lay between the germline ends. The germline V gene has CDR1 SGHTA and CDR2 FQGNSA. CDR3 DNA sequence: TGTGCCAGCAGCTTCCTTTCTAGCTCTTCGAAGCAGTTCTTC. Translation: CASSFLSSSSKQFF.

This rearrangement joins TRBV28 to TRBJ1-6; D possibly corresponds to TRBD1 (5 bases). V was shortened by 6 bases and J by 5 bases, with 11 bases between the two germline ends. CDR1 and CDR2 from the germline V gene are MDHEN and SYDVKM. CDR3 length: 14 residues. CDR3 protein: CASSPRVNNSPLHF. Here the CDR3 DNA reads TGTGCCAGCAGCCCCAGGGTAAATAATTCACCCCTCCACTTT.

The chain employs TRBV12-3 or TRBV12-4 and TRBJ1-2, with 11 bases aligning to TRBD1. The V and J ends lost 4 bases and 7 bases, in that order; junction bases with no gene match: 2. The CDR3 is made up of 13 amino acids. This CDR3 is CASSSGQGVGYTF. The CDR3 DNA reads as TGTGCCAGCAGTTCGGGACAGGGGGTTGGCTACACCTTC.

The J gene is TRBJ2-7, the V gene TRBV6-5, with a tentative D call TRBD2 (6 bases). CDR3 length: 15 amino acids. V lost 6 bases and J lost 2, with 17 bases in between. The germline CDR1 and CDR2 sequences are MNHEY and SVGAGI. As DNA, the CDR3 is TGTGCCAGCAGGATCTTGGGACTTGATCCCTACGAGCAGTACTTC. It encodes CASRILGLDPYEQYF.

A single count supports this clone. The V gene is TRBV3-1 (or the pseudogene TRBV3-2), the J gene TRBJ1-6; no reliable D call. Germline-derived CDR1 and CDR2 are LGHDT and YNNKEL (reference sequence). The CDR3 totals 15 residues. Trimming removed 1 base from V and 7 bases from J, with 11 bases in between. Here the CDR3 DNA reads TGTGCCAGCAGCCAAGTCGCAGGAGGCAATTCACCCCTCCACTTT. It is translated as CASSQVAGGNSPLHF.

The chain employs TRBV6-2 or TRBV6-3 and TRBJ1-5; 9 positions agree with TRBD1. This CDR3 spans 17 amino acids. Losses at the gene ends were 2 bases for V and 1 base for J; bases not matched to a gene: 6. Germline V CDR1 and CDR2: MNHEY, SVGEGT. The CDR3 loop reads CASSYSGTGKSNQPQHF. CDR3 sequence (DNA): TGTGCCAGCAGTTACAGTGGGACAGGGAAAAGCAATCAGCCCCAGCATTTT.

The chain is built from TRBV2 and TRBJ1-6; 7 bases line up with TRBD1. J was trimmed by 4 bases and V by 3 bases; bases with no gene match: 6. The CDR3 has 16 amino acids. Germline CDR1 SNHLY, CDR2 FYNNEI. The CDR3 here is CASSELTGIYNSPLHF. The CDR3 DNA sequence: TGTGCCAGCAGTGAGTTGACAGGGATATATAATTCACCCCTCCACTTT.

This clone appeared once. V and J are TRBV29-1 and TRBJ2-3; D gene ambiguous. Germline CDR1 and CDR2: SQVTM and ANQGSEA. The V and J ends lost 3 bases and 4 bases respectively, with 11 bases between them. The CDR3 totals 13 residues. The CDR3 region has the DNA TGCAGCGTTGAGACACCTGGGCCAGATACGCAGTATTTT. Translating it yields CSVETPGPDTQYF.

The rearrangement joins TRBV10-3 to TRBJ1-1, with 7 positions matching TRBD1. Germline lookup yields CDR1 ENHRY and CDR2 SYGVKD. Unmatched junction bases numbered 9, after V lost 9 bases and J lost 2 bases. CDR3 size: 14 residues. CDR3 sequence reads: CAIQPDRDNTEAFF. The CDR3 DNA reads TGTGCCATACAACCAGACAGGGATAACACTGAAGCTTTCTTT.

The chain combines TRBV11-2 with TRBJ1-1; 8 bases line up with TRBD1. After removal of 4 bases from V and 4 bases from J, the junction contained 5 bases not matched to a gene. Germline values: CDR1 SGHAT, CDR2 FQNNGV. There are 14 residues in the CDR3. CDR3 region: CASSSQGALTEAFF. CDR3 DNA: TGTGCCAGCAGCTCGCAGGGGGCACTCACTGAAGCTTTCTTT.

J is TRBJ2-7 and V is TRBV7-2; D remains unclear. The CDR3 covers 13 residues. The V gene lost 0 bases and the J gene lost 1 base, with 4 bases spanning the gap. Germline-derived CDR1 and CDR2 are SGHTA and FQGNSA. The CDR3 is CASSLAQSYEQYF. The CDR3 DNA is TGTGCCAGCAGCTTAGCACAGTCCTACGAGCAGTACTTC.

The chain recombines TRBV21-1 with TRBJ2-3; the table's D call, TRBD2, was not checked against the DNA. TRBV21-1 is termed a pseudogene. The CDR3 runs to 14 residues. The CDR3 DNA reads as TGTGCCAGCAGCAAAGAAACCGGGGCAGATACGCAGTATTTT. Translating gives CASSKETGADTQYF.

The V gene is TRBV7-3, the J gene TRBJ2-3; maybe TRBD1 (7 bases). V was trimmed by 8 bases and J by 2 bases, leaving 20 bases between them. Per the germline V gene, CDR1 is SGHTA and CDR2 is FQGTGA. This CDR3 has 16 residues. In nucleotides, the CDR3 is TGTGCCAGCTCGGAGGGGGCGGCGCAACTCACAGATACGCAGTATTTT. Translated: CASSEGAAQLTDTQYF.

J is TRBJ2-2 and V is TRBV19; D possibly corresponds to TRBD2 (6 bases). The CDR3 covers 18 residues. The V gene's germline CDR1 is LNHDA and CDR2 SQIVND (reference sequence). Trimming cost V 5 bases and J 7 bases, with 26 bases left between them. This CDR3 reads CASSSGQWGRQGGGELFF. CDR3 bases: TGTGCCAGTAGTTCCGGACAATGGGGACGCCAGGGAGGCGGGGAGCTGTTTTTT.

The chain uses TRBV27 and TRBJ1-2; D is uncertain. Germline lookup yields CDR1 MNHEY and CDR2 SMNVEV (reference sequence). With 0 bases removed from V and 3 bases from J, the gap between germline ends came to 5 bases. CDR3 size: 13 residues. The CDR3 region has the DNA TGTGCCAGCAGTTTATCGCACTACTATGGCTACACCTTC. It codes for CASSLSHYYGYTF.

This chain joins TRBV28 and TRBJ2-1; 8 nucleotides agree with TRBD2. The junction had 15 bases not matched to a gene; V was cut back by 5 bases and J by 15 bases. The V gene's germline CDR1 is MDHEN and CDR2 SYDVKM. The CDR3 extends over 14 amino acids. The CDR3 nucleotides are TGTGCCAGCAGTCCCCCTTTTGGGACTAGGAGGCTGTTCTTC. Translated: CASSPPFGTRRLFF.

The chain couples TRBV19 to TRBJ1-6; TRBD1 aligns across 8 bases. Germline V gives CDR1 LNHDA, CDR2 SQIVND (reference sequence). CDR3 length: 16 amino acids. V was pared by 2 bases and J by 8 bases, with 8 bases of the junction left unmatched. The CDR3 bases are TGTGCCAGTAGTATACGGGACAGGTTTGGTGATTCACCCCTCCACTTT. Translation: CASSIRDRFGDSPLHF.

This clone was recorded a few times. The chain has TRBV9 and TRBJ2-2; a weak D match, TRBD1 (5 bases). This CDR3 is 16 amino acids long. Germline values: CDR1 SGDLS, CDR2 YYNGEE. V gave up 0 bases and J gave up 6 bases, with 15 bases separating them. The CDR3 protein is CASSVDPQGWAGELFF. In DNA, the CDR3 is TGTGCCAGCAGCGTAGATCCCCAGGGATGGGCCGGGGAGCTGTTTTTT. The full variable domain, in which reference TRBV9 and TRBJ2-2 provide the parts outside the CDR3, is DSGVTQTPKHLITATGQRVTLRCSPRSGDLSVYWYQQSLDQGLQFLIQYYNGEERAKGNILERFSAQQFPDLHSELNLSSLELGDSALYFCASSVDPQGWAGELFFGEGSRLTVL.

CDR3 sequence: CASSGGPPYEQYF. The CDR3 region has the DNA TGTGCCAGCAGCGGTGGTCCTCCTTACGAGCAGTACTTC. This chain links TRBV28 with TRBJ2-7, with no clear D. Germline lookup yields CDR1 MDHEN and CDR2 SYDVKM. V lost 6 bases and J 4 bases, leaving 13 bases between the germline ends. The CDR3 has 13 amino acids.

This clone was detected only once. The V call is TRBV5-1, the J call TRBJ2-5; D is possibly TRBD1 (5 bases). The V end lost 1 base, the J end lost 1 base, and 14 bases lay between the germline ends. Looked up from germline, CDR1 is SGHRS and CDR2 is YFSETQ. The CDR3 is made up of 16 amino acids. CDR3 residues: CASSLSGMRGQETQYF. CDR3 DNA: TGCGCCAGCAGCTTGTCAGGGATGAGAGGCCAAGAGACCCAGTACTTC.

The rearrangement joins TRBV5-4 to TRBJ2-2, with 11 bases that match TRBD2. The CDR3 spans 20 residues. V trimming: 3 bases; J trimming: 3 bases; junction bases outside the gene matches: 16. Germline V CDR1 and CDR2: SGHNT, YYREEE (reference sequence). The CDR3: CASSSFQTSGEWSDTGELFF. In DNA form, the CDR3 reads TGTGCCAGCAGCTCCTTTCAGACTAGCGGGGAATGGTCGGACACCGGGGAGCTGTTTTTT.